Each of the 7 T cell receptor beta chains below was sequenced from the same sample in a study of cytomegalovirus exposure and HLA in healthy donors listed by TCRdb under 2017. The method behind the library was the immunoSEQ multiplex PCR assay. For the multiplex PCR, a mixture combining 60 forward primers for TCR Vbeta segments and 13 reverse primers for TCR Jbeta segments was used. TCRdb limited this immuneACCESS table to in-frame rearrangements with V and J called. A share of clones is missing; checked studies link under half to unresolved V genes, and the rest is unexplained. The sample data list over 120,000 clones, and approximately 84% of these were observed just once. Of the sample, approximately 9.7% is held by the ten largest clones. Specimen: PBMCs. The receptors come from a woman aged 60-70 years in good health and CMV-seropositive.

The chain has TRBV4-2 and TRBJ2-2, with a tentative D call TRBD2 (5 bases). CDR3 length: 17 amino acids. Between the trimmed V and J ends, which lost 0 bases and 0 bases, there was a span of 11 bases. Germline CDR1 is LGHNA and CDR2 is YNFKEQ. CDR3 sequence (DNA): TGTGCCAGCAGCCAAGAAACGGCCGGGACGAACACCGGGGAGCTGTTTTTT. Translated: CASSQETAGTNTGELFF.

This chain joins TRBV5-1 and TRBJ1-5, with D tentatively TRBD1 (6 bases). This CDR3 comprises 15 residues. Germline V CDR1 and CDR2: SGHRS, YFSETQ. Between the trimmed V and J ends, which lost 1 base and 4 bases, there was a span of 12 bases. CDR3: CASSLYGTQNQPQHF. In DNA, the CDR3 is TGCGCCAGCAGCTTGTATGGGACACAAAATCAGCCCCAGCATTTT.

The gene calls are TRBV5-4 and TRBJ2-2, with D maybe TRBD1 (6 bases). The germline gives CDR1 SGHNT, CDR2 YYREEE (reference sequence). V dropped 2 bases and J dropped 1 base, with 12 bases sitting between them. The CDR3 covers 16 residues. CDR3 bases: TGTGCCAGCAGCTTTGGAGGACAGAGGAACACCGGGGAGCTGTTTTTT. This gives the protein CASSFGGQRNTGELFF.

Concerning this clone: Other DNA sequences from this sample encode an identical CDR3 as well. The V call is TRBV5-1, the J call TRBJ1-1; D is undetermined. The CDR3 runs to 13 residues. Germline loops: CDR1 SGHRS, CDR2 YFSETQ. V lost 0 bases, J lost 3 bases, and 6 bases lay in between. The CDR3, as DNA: TGCGCCAGCAGCTTGGTGTCAGACACTGAAGCTTTCTTT. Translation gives CASSLVSDTEAFF.

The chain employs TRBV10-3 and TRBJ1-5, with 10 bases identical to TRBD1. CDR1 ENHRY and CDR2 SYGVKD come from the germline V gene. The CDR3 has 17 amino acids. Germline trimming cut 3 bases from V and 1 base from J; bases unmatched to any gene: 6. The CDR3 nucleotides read TGTGCCATCAGTGAACGCGGACAGGGGGGAAGCAATCAGCCCCAGCATTTT. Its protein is CAISERGQGGSNQPQHF.

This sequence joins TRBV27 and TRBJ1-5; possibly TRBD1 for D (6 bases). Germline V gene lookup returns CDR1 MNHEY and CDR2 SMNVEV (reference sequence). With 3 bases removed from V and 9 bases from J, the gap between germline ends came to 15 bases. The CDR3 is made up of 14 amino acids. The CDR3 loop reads CASSLDSGIRPQHF. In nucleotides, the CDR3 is TGTGCCAGCAGTTTGGACAGTGGGATAAGGCCCCAGCATTTT.

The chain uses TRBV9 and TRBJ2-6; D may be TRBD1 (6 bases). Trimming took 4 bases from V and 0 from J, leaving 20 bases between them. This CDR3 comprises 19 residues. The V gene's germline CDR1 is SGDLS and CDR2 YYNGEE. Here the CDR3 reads CASSLQPVRGTSGANVLTF. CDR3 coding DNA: TGTGCCAGCAGCCTCCAACCGGTCAGGGGAACCTCTGGGGCCAACGTCCTGACTTTC. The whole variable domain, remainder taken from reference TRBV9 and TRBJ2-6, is DSGVTQTPKHLITATGQRVTLRCSPRSGDLSVYWYQQSLDQGLQFLIQYYNGEERAKGNILERFSAQQFPDLHSELNLSSLELGDSALYFCASSLQPVRGTSGANVLTFGAGSRLTVL.